The next 8 T cell receptor beta chains were all read from a single sample in a study of cytomegalovirus exposure and HLA in healthy donors. The PCR made use of 60 Vbeta and 13 Jbeta primers. Some clones are missing from TCRdb's copy, which holds only in-frame ones; the method was immunoSEQ multiplex PCR. This sample's clone table lists some 120,000 clones. The material sequenced was PBMCs. The receptors come from a man aged 40-49 years in good health and CMV-seropositive.

The chain joins TRBV29-1 to TRBJ2-3; D may be TRBD1 (6 bases). The V and J ends lost 6 bases and 0 bases respectively, with 10 bases between them. Germline lookup yields CDR1 SQVTM and CDR2 ANQGSEA. The CDR3 is 13 residues long. For the CDR3, the DNA is TGCAGCGTGAGGACAGACAGCACAGATACGCAGTATTTT. The encoded protein is CSVRTDSTDTQYF.

The rearrangement uses TRBV7-3 and TRBJ1-1; no firm D call. CDR1 is SGHTA and CDR2 is FQGTGA in the germline V gene. Trimming pared 6 bases from V and 3 bases from J, leaving 23 bases between. The CDR3 consists of 17 residues. CDR3 sequence reads: CASSPTGPGNDHTEAFF. The CDR3 coding sequence is TGTGCCAGCAGTCCCACTGGGCCGGGAAACGACCACACTGAAGCTTTCTTT.

The rearrangement links TRBV7-9 to TRBJ2-7; D is possibly TRBD1 (6 bases). Trimming shortened V by 2 bases and J by 2 bases, and 13 bases separated the two germline ends. Germline V CDR1 and CDR2: SEHNR, FQNEAQ (reference sequence). The CDR3 is made up of 15 amino acids. This CDR3 is CASSLSQGLTYEQYF. The DNA of the CDR3 is TGTGCCAGCAGCTTATCGCAGGGGTTAACCTACGAGCAGTACTTC.

The rearrangement links TRBV10-3 to TRBJ1-2; 7 nucleotides line up with TRBD1. Germline V gene lookup returns CDR1 ENHRY and CDR2 SYGVKD. The CDR3 totals 15 residues. V gave up 5 bases and J gave up 1 base; unmatched junction bases: 7. This CDR3 is CAISPGTAFNYGYTF. CDR3 DNA: TGTGCCATCAGTCCCGGGACAGCTTTTAACTATGGCTACACCTTC.

The chain recombines TRBV29-1 with TRBJ2-1; 12 nucleotides align to TRBD2. Per the germline V gene, CDR1 is SQVTM and CDR2 is ANQGSEA. The V segment lost 7 bases and the J segment 9 bases; nucleotides outside the gene matches: 10. This CDR3 comprises 14 residues. The CDR3 DNA is TGCAGCGGGGTACTAGCGGGAGGATCAAGTGAGCAGTTCTTC. Protein sequence: CSGVLAGGSSEQFF.

V gene TRBV4-3 combines with J gene TRBJ2-7; unclear D gene. The CDR3 is 13 residues long. Germline CDR1 and CDR2: LGHNA and YSLEER. V was shortened by 0 bases and J by 2 bases, with 5 bases between the two germline ends. CDR3: CASSQDRTYEQYF. In DNA, the CDR3 is TGCGCCAGCAGCCAAGACAGAACCTACGAGCAGTACTTC.

The rearrangement links TRBV9 to TRBJ2-3, with D maybe TRBD2 (5 bases). Trimming took off 0 bases at V and 6 bases at J, with 14 bases between the two ends. The CDR3 has 15 amino acids. Germline assignment: CDR1 SGDLS and CDR2 YYNGEE. CDR3 in amino acids: CASSVGSGVWDTQYF. CDR3 coding DNA: TGTGCCAGCAGCGTAGGATCCGGGGTTTGGGATACGCAGTATTTT.

The rearrangement uses TRBV2 and TRBJ1-2; 8 nucleotides align to TRBD1. Germline CDR1 SNHLY, CDR2 FYNNEI. The V segment lost 5 bases and the J segment 2 bases; nucleotides outside the gene matches: 10. The CDR3 spans 16 residues. Here the CDR3 reads CASSRTGQGSNYGYTF. DNA of the CDR3: TGTGCCAGCAGTCGAACCGGACAGGGTTCCAACTATGGCTACACCTTC. The whole variable domain, filled in from reference TRBV2 and TRBJ1-2, reads EPEVTQTPSHQVTQMGQEVILRCVPISNHLYFYWYRQILGQKVEFLVSFYNNEISEKSEIFDDQFSVERPDGSNFTLKIRSTKLEDSAMYFCASSRTGQGSNYGYTFGSGTRLTVV.